This T cell receptor (beta chain) was retrieved from a study of shared clonotypes between healthy human individuals. Overall study results and limits: A limitation of the genetic and exposure-history diversity represented arose from few donors. Naive subsets typically showed greater estimated richness than memory subsets.

Trimming removed 4 bases from V and 1 base from J, with 10 bases in between. Germline CDR1 SEHNR, CDR2 FQNEAQ (reference sequence). This CDR3 is 14 amino acids long. Assay used: immunoSEQ multiplex PCR; TCRdb lists only in-frame clones, some missing. The sample records 950,000 to 1,100,000 clones, around three quarters being singletons. With regard to this clone: Its antigen is currently unknown.

The origin of this receptor is a man between 18 and 29 years old in good health. Some clones in this sample may be carry-over from other donors' samples. This sequence joins TRBV7-9 and TRBJ2-5; tentatively, D is TRBD2 (5 bases). The sample comprised memory CD4+ T cells from PBMCs. Subset of the sample: CD45RA-negative fraction. CDR3 in DNA: TGTGCCAGCAGCTATGGGAGCGTCCAAGAGACCCAGTACTTC. Protein product: CASSYGSVQETQYF. Full variable domain (missing parts from reference TRBV7-9 and TRBJ2-5): DTGVSQNPRHKITKRGQNVTFRCDPISEHNRLYWYRQTLGQGPEFLTYFQNEAQLEKSRLLSDRFSAERPKGSFSTLEIQRTEQGDSAMYLCASSYGSVQETQYFGPGTRLLVL.